This record covers a single T cell receptor (beta chain). Its antigen remains unknown. The ends were cut back, 5 bases at V and 5 bases at J, with 12 bases in the middle. CDR1 is SEHNR and CDR2 is FQNEAQ in the germline V gene (reference sequence). The CDR3 covers 13 residues. The data derive from a study of CD8+ T cells in alopecia areata. cDNA reverse transcribed from extracted RNA served as the sequencing template. Profiled with immunoSEQ multiplex PCR; TCRdb holds only in-frame clones, not every one. Seen here are about 120,000 clones, approximately 47% observed once, and the top ten hold roughly 10%. Study findings and constraints: An increase in clonality over normal scalp was evident in lesional scalp, especially alopecia totalis/universalis. Sequences from scalp samples also cover resident alphabeta T cells of normal skin.

Peripheral blood and lesional scalp punch biopsies were taken from alopecia areata patients. CD4+ and CD8+ T cells were sorted from PBMCs. The source of this sequence is a human donor with alopecia areata. This chain connects TRBV7-9 to TRBJ2-5; the D is unclear. The sequenced sample was NKG2D-low CD8+ T cells sorted from blood. CDR3 sequence (DNA): TGTGCCAGCAGCCCCCCGCAGTGGGAGACCCAGTACTTC. This codes for CASSPPQWETQYF.